The T cell receptor beta chain described here comes from a study of cytomegalovirus exposure and HLA in healthy donors. Across the whole study: As an earlier analysis found, around 200 million T cells yielded some 120 million unique TCR beta sequences.

The CDR3 extends over 12 amino acids. Trimming removed 5 bases at V and 9 bases at J, with 11 bases between. Germline-derived CDR1 and CDR2 are SGHTA and FQGNSA. This clone occurred a few times. Its antigen is undetermined. Study-wide results and caveats: It was taken for granted in presence/absence analyses that sequencing depth across donors was roughly uniform. Later analysis associated a missense DCLRE1C variant with TCR beta V- and J-gene trimming. Later analysis revealed greater clonal expansion in HLA-associated TCR beta chains than in equally common others.

Vbeta (60) and Jbeta (13) primers were used in the PCR. The repertoire was sequenced with immunoSEQ multiplex PCR; TCRdb's copy has only in-frame clones and lacks some. Of around 120,000 clones in the sample, over 70% were seen once. Sequencing was performed on PBMCs. The gene calls are TRBV7-2 and TRBJ2-1; weak D call: TRBD1 (6 bases). The TCR originated in a middle-aged woman in good health and CMV-seronegative. The DNA of the CDR3 is TGTGCCAGCAGCATACAGGGAGTTGAGCAGTTCTTC. Amino acid sequence: CASSIQGVEQFF.